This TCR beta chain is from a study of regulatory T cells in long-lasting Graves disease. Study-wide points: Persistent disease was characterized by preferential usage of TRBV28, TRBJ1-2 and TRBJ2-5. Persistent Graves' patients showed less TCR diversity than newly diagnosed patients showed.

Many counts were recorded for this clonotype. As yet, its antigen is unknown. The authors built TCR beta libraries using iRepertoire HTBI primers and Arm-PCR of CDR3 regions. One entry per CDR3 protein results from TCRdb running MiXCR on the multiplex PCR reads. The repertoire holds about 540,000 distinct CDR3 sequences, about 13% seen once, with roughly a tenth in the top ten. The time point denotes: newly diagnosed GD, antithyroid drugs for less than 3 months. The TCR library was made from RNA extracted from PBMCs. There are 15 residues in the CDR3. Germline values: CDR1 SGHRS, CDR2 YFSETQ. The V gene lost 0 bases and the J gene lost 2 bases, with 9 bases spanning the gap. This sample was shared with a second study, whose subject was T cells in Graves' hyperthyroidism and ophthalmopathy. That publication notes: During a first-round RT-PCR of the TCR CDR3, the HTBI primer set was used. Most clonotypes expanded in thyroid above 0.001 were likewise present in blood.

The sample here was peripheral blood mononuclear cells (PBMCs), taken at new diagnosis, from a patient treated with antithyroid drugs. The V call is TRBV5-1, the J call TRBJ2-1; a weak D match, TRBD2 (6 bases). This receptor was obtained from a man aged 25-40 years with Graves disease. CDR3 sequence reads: CASSLAGDPYNEQFF. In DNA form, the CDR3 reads TGCGCCAGCAGCTTGGCGGGAGACCCCTACAATGAGCAGTTCTTC.